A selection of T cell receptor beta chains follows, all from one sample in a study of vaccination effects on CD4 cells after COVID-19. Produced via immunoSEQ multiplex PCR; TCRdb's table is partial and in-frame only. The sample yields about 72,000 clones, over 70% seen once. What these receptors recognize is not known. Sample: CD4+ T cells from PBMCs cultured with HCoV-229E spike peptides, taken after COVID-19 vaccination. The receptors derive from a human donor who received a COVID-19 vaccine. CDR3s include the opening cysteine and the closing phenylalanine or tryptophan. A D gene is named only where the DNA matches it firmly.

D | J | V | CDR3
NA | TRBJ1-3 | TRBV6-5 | CASSRQRSGNTIYF
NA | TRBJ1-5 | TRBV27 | CATGPNGFLGNQPQHF
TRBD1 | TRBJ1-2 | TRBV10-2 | CASADRSLGGYTF
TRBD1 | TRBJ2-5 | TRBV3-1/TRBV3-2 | CATRTGGGKTQYF
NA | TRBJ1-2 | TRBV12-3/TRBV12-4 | CASSFGQLYGYTF
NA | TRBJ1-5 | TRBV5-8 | CASSVGYSNQPQHF
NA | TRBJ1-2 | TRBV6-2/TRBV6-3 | CASSKDRAVANYGYTF
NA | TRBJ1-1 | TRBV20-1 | CSARTGTEAFF
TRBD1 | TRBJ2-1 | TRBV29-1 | CSVAGTGSYNEQFF
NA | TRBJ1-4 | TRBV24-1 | CATQKQAWEKLFF
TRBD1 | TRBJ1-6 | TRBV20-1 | CSASKTPGQWGETLHF
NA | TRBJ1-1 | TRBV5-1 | CASSSSQGMNTEAFF
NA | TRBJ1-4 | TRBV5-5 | CASSLQVWDEKLFF
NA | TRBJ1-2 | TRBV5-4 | CASSTTIWLGGAAGYTF
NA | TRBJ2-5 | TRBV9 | CASSPRLNLQETQYF
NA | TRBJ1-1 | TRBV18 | CASSPQEGLPQGAFF
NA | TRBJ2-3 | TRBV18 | CASSPQTGWTDTQYF
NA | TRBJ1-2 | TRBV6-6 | CASIPTGPAVYGYTF
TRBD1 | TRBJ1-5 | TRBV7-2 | CASSSGQEGQPQHF
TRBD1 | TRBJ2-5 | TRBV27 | CASRLQGAGETQYF